Listed below are T cell receptor beta chains from one sample, sequenced in a study of cytomegalovirus exposure and HLA in healthy donors. Produced via immunoSEQ multiplex PCR; TCRdb's table is partial and in-frame only. The sample lists about 85,000 clones; approximately 80% were seen once. Material: PBMCs. These receptors were obtained from a woman aged 50 to 65 in good health and CMV-seropositive. The CDR3 runs from the conserved cysteine through the conserved F or W. The D gene is left open where the match is weak. Size is omitted from some rows. Given values are once, few, many or a class for expanded clones.

V: TRBV7-3; D: TRBD1; size: NA; J: TRBJ1-2; DNA: TGTGCCAGCAGCTTAACAGGGGGCATGGGTGGCTACACCTTC; CDR3: CASSLTGGMGGYTF
V: TRBV10-2; D: NA; size: few; J: TRBJ1-5; DNA: TGCGCCAGCAGTGAGCATAGCAATCAGCCCCAGCATTTT; CDR3: CASSEHSNQPQHF
V: TRBV7-8; D: TRBD1; size: once; J: TRBJ1-1; DNA: TGTGCCAGCAGCGCACACAGGGGGCGGAGGAAGGACACTGAAGCTTTCTTT; CDR3: CASSAHRGRRKDTEAFF
V: TRBV12-5; D: NA; size: NA; J: TRBJ2-6; DNA: TGTGCTAGTGGCCTAGCTGGGGCCAACGTCCTGACTTTC; CDR3: CASGLAGANVLTF
V: TRBV11-3; D: NA; size: NA; J: TRBJ1-1; DNA: TGTGCCAGCAGCCTCGCCCCAGGGTCTGGGGCTTTCTTT; CDR3: CASSLAPGSGAFF
V: TRBV18; D: NA; size: NA; J: TRBJ2-5; DNA: TGTGCCAGCTCACCACCGCACAATCGGGAAACCCGAGTCGGCGAGACCCAGTACTTC; CDR3: CASSPPHNRETRVGETQYF
V: TRBV19; D: NA; size: NA; J: TRBJ1-5; DNA: TGTGCCAGTAGTATAGGAGGGCGCAATCAGCCCCAGCATTTT; CDR3: CASSIGGRNQPQHF
V: TRBV19; D: NA; size: NA; J: TRBJ1-5; DNA: TGTGCCAGTAATACGGGATTATGGGGCAATCAGCCCCAGCATTTT; CDR3: CASNTGLWGNQPQHF
V: TRBV6-1; D: NA; size: NA; J: TRBJ1-4; DNA: TGTGCCAGCAGTGAAGTTTTTCGGGGGGAAAAACTGTTTTTT; CDR3: CASSEVFRGEKLFF
V: TRBV6-5; D: NA; size: NA; J: TRBJ1-2; DNA: TGTGCCAGCAGCTTACCCTCGGGAGTTCACTACACCTTC; CDR3: CASSLPSGVHYTF
V: TRBV19; D: NA; size: few; J: TRBJ1-1; DNA: TGTGCCAGTGTTAACGGAGCCCGTAACACTGAAGCTTTCTTT; CDR3: CASVNGARNTEAFF
V: TRBV29-1; D: NA; size: NA; J: TRBJ1-2; DNA: TGCAGCGCCGGAGGGCTGAACTATGGCTACACCTTC; CDR3: CSAGGLNYGYTF
V: TRBV6-1; D: NA; size: NA; J: TRBJ1-4; DNA: TGTGCCAGCAGCGAGGGGGGGGCTAATGAAAAACTGTTTTTT; CDR3: CASSEGGANEKLFF
V: TRBV7-3; D: NA; size: NA; J: TRBJ2-5; DNA: TGTGCCAGCAGCCCGGCTGGAGAGTGGGAGACCCAGTACTTC; CDR3: CASSPAGEWETQYF
V: TRBV5-1; D: TRBD2; size: NA; J: TRBJ2-3; DNA: TGCGCCAGCAGTTACCTTGGGACTAGCGGGGGGTCGAGGACAGATACGCAGTATTTT; CDR3: CASSYLGTSGGSRTDTQYF
V: TRBV7-9; D: NA; size: NA; J: TRBJ1-1; DNA: TGTTCCAGCATCCTTGTCCTGGGCAATGAAGCTTTCTTT; CDR3: CSSILVLGNEAFF
V: TRBV9; D: TRBD1; size: few; J: TRBJ2-3; DNA: TGTGCCAGCAGCGTAGGACAGGGCCCCCCCACAGATACGCAGTATTTT; CDR3: CASSVGQGPPTDTQYF
V: TRBV7-2; D: NA; size: NA; J: TRBJ2-2; DNA: TGTGCCAGCAGCTTAAATGGGGCCCTAATGCTGAACACCGGGGAGCTGTTTTTT; CDR3: CASSLNGALMLNTGELFF
V: TRBV2; D: TRBD1; size: NA; J: TRBJ1-2; DNA: TGTGCCAGCAGTGACGGACAGGGTAACTATGGCTACACCTTC; CDR3: CASSDGQGNYGYTF
V: TRBV13; D: NA; size: NA; J: TRBJ2-1; DNA: TGTGCCAGCAGCTTAGGGACTACATTCGAGTTCTTC; CDR3: CASSLGTTFEFF
V: TRBV7-7; D: NA; size: NA; J: TRBJ2-5; DNA: TGTGCTAGCAGCTTGGCGGGAATGTGGGAGACCCAGTACTTC; CDR3: CASSLAGMWETQYF
V: TRBV5-5; D: TRBD1; size: NA; J: TRBJ1-2; DNA: TGTGCCAGCAGCCTGGGACAGGGGCTTACTAACTATGGCTACACCTTC; CDR3: CASSLGQGLTNYGYTF
V: TRBV5-4; D: NA; size: NA; J: TRBJ2-2; DNA: TGTGCCAGCAGCTTGGACAGTTACACCGGGGAGCTGTTTTTT; CDR3: CASSLDSYTGELFF
V: TRBV6-1; D: TRBD1; size: NA; J: TRBJ2-5; DNA: TGTGCCAGCAGCCTGAACACAGGGGGCGGGGAGACCCAGTACTTC; CDR3: CASSLNTGGGETQYF
V: TRBV7-7; D: NA; size: NA; J: TRBJ2-5; DNA: TGTGCTAGCAGCTTACTTGGGACTCAGCAAGAGACCCAGTACTTC; CDR3: CASSLLGTQQETQYF
V: TRBV10-2; D: NA; size: NA; J: TRBJ1-2; DNA: TGCGCCACTTTGACAGAAGTTAACTATGGCTACACCTTC; CDR3: CATLTEVNYGYTF
V: TRBV19; D: NA; size: once; J: TRBJ1-6; DNA: TGTGCCAGCTCTAATTCTGCAACCCGTTTAGAGGTTACCCTCCACTTT; CDR3: CASSNSATRLEVTLHF
V: TRBV19; D: NA; size: NA; J: TRBJ1-5; DNA: TGTGCCAGTAGTGAGGGGGGGGGCTATCAGCCCCAGCATTTT; CDR3: CASSEGGGYQPQHF
V: TRBV27; D: NA; size: NA; J: TRBJ2-7; DNA: TGTGCCAGCAGTTTAATCTTTGGCGGGTCCTACGAGCAGTACTTC; CDR3: CASSLIFGGSYEQYF
V: TRBV30; D: NA; size: NA; J: TRBJ2-5; DNA: TGTGCCTGGAGTGAATTATTAGAGACCCAGTACTTC; CDR3: CAWSELLETQYF
V: TRBV5-5; D: TRBD1; size: NA; J: TRBJ2-3; DNA: TGTGCCAGCAGCTTGGAATCTCAGGGGGCTTCCACAGATACGCAGTATTTT; CDR3: CASSLESQGASTDTQYF
V: TRBV12-5; D: NA; size: NA; J: TRBJ1-1; DNA: TGTGCTAGTACCCAGTGGGCAGGCACTGAAGCTTTCTTT; CDR3: CASTQWAGTEAFF
V: TRBV13; D: TRBD1; size: NA; J: TRBJ1-2; DNA: TGTGCCAGCAGCTTATTAGGTCGGGACAGGGAGAACGGCTATGGCTACACCTTC; CDR3: CASSLLGRDRENGYGYTF
V: TRBV6-6; D: TRBD2; size: few; J: TRBJ2-1; DNA: TGTGCCAGCAGCGTAGCGGGAGAGGGAGATGAGCAGTTCTTC; CDR3: CASSVAGEGDEQFF
V: TRBV7-9; D: NA; size: NA; J: TRBJ2-6; DNA: TGTGCCAGCAGCCGTTACCGGGTCGCTGGGGCCAACGTCCTGACTTTC; CDR3: CASSRYRVAGANVLTF
V: TRBV6-1; D: TRBD1; size: few; J: TRBJ1-1; DNA: TGTGCCAGCACGGTCCGACAGGGTTTGACGTGGGCTTTCTTT; CDR3: CASTVRQGLTWAFF
V: TRBV15; D: TRBD2; size: NA; J: TRBJ2-1; DNA: TGTGCCACCGGGGGACTAGCGGGGAATGAGCAGTTCTTC; CDR3: CATGGLAGNEQFF
V: TRBV30; D: TRBD1; size: NA; J: TRBJ1-2; DNA: TGTGCCTGGAGTGAGACAGGGTTTCATGGCTACACCTTC; CDR3: CAWSETGFHGYTF
V: TRBV30; D: NA; size: NA; J: TRBJ1-2; DNA: TGTGCCTGGAGAGGCGGGGTTGGCTACACCTTC; CDR3: CAWRGGVGYTF
V: TRBV27; D: TRBD1; size: NA; J: TRBJ1-4; DNA: TGTGCCAGCAGTTTCGGGACAGGTTGGGCTAATGAAAAACTGTTTTTT; CDR3: CASSFGTGWANEKLFF
V: TRBV14; D: NA; size: NA; J: TRBJ1-2; DNA: TGTGCCAGCAGCTCCATAACCCCGGGCTATGGCTACACCTTC; CDR3: CASSSITPGYGYTF
V: TRBV15; D: NA; size: NA; J: TRBJ2-3; DNA: TGTGCCACCAGCAGAGAAATACAAGATACGCAGTATTTT; CDR3: CATSREIQDTQYF
V: TRBV27; D: TRBD1; size: NA; J: TRBJ1-2; DNA: TGTGCCAGCAGTCCTAGGGACAGATACTATGGCTACACCTTC; CDR3: CASSPRDRYYGYTF
V: TRBV6-1; D: TRBD2; size: NA; J: TRBJ2-5; DNA: TGTGCCAGCAGTAGAGCGGGAGGGATGATAGAGACCCAGTACTTC; CDR3: CASSRAGGMIETQYF
V: TRBV6-4; D: TRBD1; size: NA; J: TRBJ1-1; DNA: TGTGCCAGATTTTGGACAGGGGCTGGGAACACTGAAGCTTTCTTT; CDR3: CARFWTGAGNTEAFF
V: TRBV2; D: NA; size: NA; J: TRBJ1-6; DNA: TGTGGAGGTCGGTCCTATAATTCACCCCTCCACTTT; CDR3: CGGRSYNSPLHF
V: TRBV6-1; D: TRBD1; size: NA; J: TRBJ2-1; DNA: TGTGCCAGCAGTGAGCTACAGGGGCAATACAATGAGCAGTTCTTC; CDR3: CASSELQGQYNEQFF
V: TRBV2; D: TRBD2; size: NA; J: TRBJ2-2; DNA: TGTGCCAGCAGTGAAGCTGGAATAGCGGGAGCCGGGGAGCTGTTTTTT; CDR3: CASSEAGIAGAGELFF
V: TRBV5-1; D: TRBD1; size: once; J: TRBJ1-1; DNA: TGCGCCAGCAGCTTGGAGGGACAGGGGGTCACTGAAGCTTTCTTT; CDR3: CASSLEGQGVTEAFF
V: TRBV5-1; D: TRBD2; size: NA; J: TRBJ2-5; DNA: TGCGCCAGCAGCCGTGCCAGAGGACTAGCCCAAGAGACCCAGTACTTC; CDR3: CASSRARGLAQETQYF
V: TRBV6-6; D: TRBD1; size: NA; J: TRBJ2-7; DNA: TGTGCCAGCAGCCCCGGGACAGTAAGCTCCTACGAGCAGTACTTC; CDR3: CASSPGTVSSYEQYF
V: TRBV6-1; D: NA; size: NA; J: TRBJ1-5; DNA: TGTGCCAGCAGACAGGGATATAGCAATCAGCCCCAGCATTTT; CDR3: CASRQGYSNQPQHF
V: TRBV5-8; D: TRBD2; size: NA; J: TRBJ2-3; DNA: TGTGCCAGCAGCTTGATAGCGGGGGAATTCACAGATACGCAGTATTTT; CDR3: CASSLIAGEFTDTQYF
V: TRBV19; D: TRBD1; size: once; J: TRBJ2-5; DNA: TGTGCCAGCAGTCCCCCCGGATCAGGGGGAGCCCAGTACTTC; CDR3: CASSPPGSGGAQYF